This passage covers 21 T cell receptor beta chains from one sample sequenced in a study of post-analysis software for immune sequencing data. Study results and limitations: TRBV5-6, TRBV5-1 and TRBV20-1 were among roughly 5 TRBV segments more frequent in patients than controls.

Their recognized antigens are unknown. Tagging with unique molecular identifiers was a feature of the TCR beta cDNA libraries. TCRdb reprocessed the PCR reads with MiXCR, giving one entry per CDR3 protein. The sample includes approximately 180,000 distinct CDR3 sequences, 30% of them seen just once. Material for sequencing was blood. These receptors were obtained from a girl aged 5 to 17 with multiple sclerosis.

In its sample, this clonotype was seen a few times. The rearrangement joins TRBV6-5 to TRBJ1-4, with D maybe TRBD1 (5 bases). Per germline, CDR1 MNHEY and CDR2 SVGAGI. The CDR3 is 13 residues long. V was pared by 5 bases and J by 8 bases, with 12 bases between. CDR3 in amino acids: CASSASGGEKLFF. As DNA, the CDR3 is TGTGCCAGCAGTGCCTCGGGGGGGGAAAAACTGTTTTTT.

Comments on this clonotype: A read error may explain this, as a much larger clone is one base away. The rearrangement joins TRBV7-3 to TRBJ2-5; 9 bases match TRBD1. The J call may be in error: the DNA end matches TRBJ2-7 better. This CDR3 contains 15 residues. Germline loops: CDR1 SGHTA, CDR2 FQGTGA. CDR3 region: CTSSLRTGVGDEQYF. The CDR3 DNA reads as TGTACCAGCAGCTTAAGGACAGGGGTCGGAGACGAGCAGTACTTC.

The rearrangement uses TRBV29-1 and TRBJ2-7; TRBD1 matches 10 bases. Germline V gives CDR1 SQVTM, CDR2 ANQGSEA. V lost 1 base, J lost 2 bases, and 5 bases stayed unmatched. The CDR3 sequence is 15 residues long. CDR3 loop: CSVEVRDRGTYEQYF. The CDR3 region has the DNA TGCAGCGTTGAAGTCCGGGACAGGGGAACCTACGAGCAGTACTTC.

This clonotype was detected ten times or more. The chain uses TRBV6-1 and TRBJ1-5; no definite D call. This CDR3 is built from 13 residues. Trimming took 8 bases from V and 5 from J, leaving 13 bases between them. Germline CDR1 MNHNS, CDR2 SASEGT. CDR3 bases: TGTGCCAGCGCTGCCAGTTTAGATCAGCCCCAGCATTTT. Its translation is CASAASLDQPQHF.

About this clonotype: A much larger clone lies one base from this, so it may be a read error. This rearrangement joins TRBV20-1 to TRBJ2-1; possibly TRBD1 for D (6 bases). The J call may be in error: the DNA end matches TRBJ2-7 better. CDR3 size: 13 residues. CDR1 is DFQATT, CDR2 SNEGSKA, per germline (reference sequence). CDR3 amino acids: CSASRGQYNEQYF. The CDR3 DNA follows: TGCAGTGCTAGCCGCGGACAGTACAATGAGCAGTACTTC.

At least ten counts were recorded for this clonotype. The chain is built from TRBV6-5 and TRBJ2-7; D might be TRBD2 (5 bases). This CDR3 region has 13 residues. The germline V and J ends were trimmed by 4 bases and 2 bases, with 9 bases remaining between them. Germline V lookup: CDR1 MNHEY, CDR2 SVGAGI. The CDR3 reads CASSFRLPYEQYF. The CDR3 DNA reads as TGTGCCAGCAGTTTCCGACTACCCTACGAGCAGTACTTC.

This clonotype was detected many times. J is TRBJ2-7 and V is TRBV10-3, with D hard to call. The V and J ends lost 0 bases and 4 bases respectively, with 13 bases between them. This CDR3 spans 15 amino acids. Germline V gives CDR1 ENHRY, CDR2 SYGVKD. The CDR3 protein is CAISESMGSSYEQYF. For the CDR3, the DNA is TGTGCCATCAGTGAGTCGATGGGCAGCTCTTACGAGCAGTACTTC.

The table lists this clonotype with many counts. This chain connects TRBV3-1 to TRBJ2-1; D remains unclear. Germline V gene data show CDR1 as LGHDT and CDR2 as YNNKEL (reference sequence). Trimming stripped 1 base from V and 7 bases from J, with 5 bases between. This CDR3 has 12 residues. The CDR3 DNA follows: TGTGCCAGCAGCCAAGTAAGGAATGAGCAGTTCTTC. It is translated as CASSQVRNEQFF.

The chain employs TRBV5-1 and TRBJ2-5; D remains unclear. CDR1 is SGHRS and CDR2 is YFSETQ in the germline V gene. The CDR3 consists of 13 residues. V was cut by 1 base and J by 2 bases, with 6 bases left in between. CDR3 loop: CASSLMDQETQYF. DNA for the CDR3: TGCGCCAGCAGCTTGATGGATCAAGAGACCCAGTACTTC.

A remark on this clonotype: Possible read error: a much larger clone is one base away. The gene calls are TRBV9 and TRBJ2-3; D gene uncertain. CDR1 and CDR2 from the germline V gene are SGDLS and YYNGEE. This CDR3 spans 14 amino acids. The V and J ends lost 0 bases and 3 bases respectively, with 8 bases between them. In DNA, the CDR3 is TGTGCCAGCAGCGTAGACCCGGAAACAGATACGCAGTATTTT. Its protein product is CASSVDPETDTQYF.

This chain joins TRBV5-1 and TRBJ2-2, with D tentatively TRBD1 (6 bases). CDR1 is SGHRS, CDR2 YFSETQ, per germline. Between the trimmed V and J ends, which lost 9 bases and 0 bases, there was a span of 12 bases. The CDR3 totals 14 residues. DNA for the CDR3: TGCGCCATACAACAGGGTCCGAACACCGGGGAGCTGTTTTTT. This codes for CAIQQGPNTGELFF. Supplemented by reference TRBV5-1 and TRBJ2-2, the full variable domain reads KAGVTQTPRYLIKTRGQQVTLSCSPISGHRSVSWYQQTPGQGLQFLFEYFSETQRNKGNFPGRFSGRQFSNSRSEMNVSTLELGDSALYLCAIQQGPNTGELFFGEGSRLTVL.

The J gene is TRBJ1-5, the V gene TRBV6-1; no clear D gene. V was pared by 7 bases and J by 4 bases, with 17 bases between. From germline, CDR1 is MNHNS and CDR2 SASEGT. This CDR3 spans 15 amino acids. The CDR3 sequence is CASIGVPPGNQPQHF. The DNA of the CDR3 is TGTGCCAGCATTGGGGTCCCTCCGGGTAATCAGCCCCAGCATTTT.

This clonotype occurred many times. The chain employs TRBV12-3 or TRBV12-4 and TRBJ1-2; 8 nucleotides align to TRBD1. CDR3 size: 14 residues. V shed 6 bases, J shed 1 base, and the junction held 4 bases outside the gene matches. The CDR3 nucleotides are TGTGCCAGCAGCCTGGGACAGGATAACTATGGCTACACCTTC. The encoded protein is CASSLGQDNYGYTF.

This clonotype was recorded at least ten times. This sequence joins TRBV3-1 and TRBJ2-7, with 12 bases fitting TRBD2. Germline V gene sequence: CDR1 LGHDT, CDR2 YNNKEL (reference sequence). The CDR3 is 15 residues long. The V and J ends lost 4 bases and 4 bases, in that order; junction bases with no gene match: 5. This chain's CDR3 is CASSRETSGRYEQYF. CDR3 bases: TGTGCCAGCAGCCGTGAAACTAGCGGGAGGTACGAGCAGTACTTC.

CDR3 in amino acids: CSGQDGATNYGYTF. The DNA of the CDR3 is TGCAGTGGACAAGATGGGGCCACTAACTATGGCTACACCTTC. This chain links TRBV20-1 with TRBJ1-2, with a tentative D call TRBD1 (5 bases). The CDR3 is made up of 14 amino acids. Trimming stripped 7 bases from V and 0 bases from J, with 15 bases between. Germline V lookup: CDR1 DFQATT, CDR2 SNEGSKA (reference sequence).

About this clonotype itself: Germline is not matched at one junction end, which may reflect a read error. The chain recombines TRBV20-1 with TRBJ2-7, with 10 bases lining up with TRBD1. Near its end, the DNA agrees better with TRBJ2-5, so the J call may be wrong. Germline V gives CDR1 DFQATT, CDR2 SNEGSKA (reference sequence). CDR3 size: 16 residues. The CDR3 nucleotides read TGCGGTGCTAGGGCTGGTCGGGGACAGGGGTTGGAGACCCAGTACTTC. Protein sequence: CGARAGRGQGLETQYF.

Here the CDR3 reads CASSPLVEERNTEAFF. The CDR3 DNA reads TGTGCCAGCAGCCCCCTAGTAGAAGAGAGGAATACTGAAGCTTTCTTT. The chain employs TRBV14 and TRBJ1-1; the D is unclear. Deletions cut 4 bases from V and 5 bases from J, with 20 bases between. The CDR3 is 16 residues long. Germline values: CDR1 SGHDN, CDR2 FVKESK.

V gene TRBV28 combines with J gene TRBJ2-7, with D possibly matching TRBD2 (7 bases). CDR3 size: 16 residues. With 4 bases removed from V and 3 bases from J, the gap between germline ends came to 19 bases. Germline-derived CDR1 and CDR2 are MDHEN and SYDVKM. As DNA, the CDR3 is TGTGCCAGCAGTTGGGGGGGCTCGGCGGGCATCTACGAGCAGTACTTC. Translating it yields CASSWGGSAGIYEQYF. Combining the CDR3 with reference TRBV28 and TRBJ2-7 gives the whole variable domain DVKVTQSSRYLVKRTGEKVFLECVQDMDHENMFWYRQDPGLGLRLIYFSYDVKMKEKGDIPEGYSVSREKKERFSLILESASTNQTSMYLCASSWGGSAGIYEQYFGPGTRLTVT.

About this clonotype itself: One end of the junction is discordant with germline, which a read error may explain. The chain couples TRBV5-1 to TRBJ1-4; D not resolved. Per germline, CDR1 SGHRS and CDR2 YFSETQ. The CDR3 sequence is 15 residues long. For the CDR3, the DNA is TGCGCCAGCAGCTTGGATACGGGAAATAATGAAAAGCTGTTTTTT. As protein: CASSLDTGNNEKLFF.

On this clonotype itself: Just one base apart from a much larger clone, this may be a read error. The genes are TRBV12-3 or TRBV12-4 and TRBJ1-2, with D possibly TRBD1 on 5 matching bases. This CDR3 comprises 15 residues. The CDR3 loop reads CAGSLVSQGAYGYTF. The CDR3, as DNA: TGTGCCGGCAGTTTAGTTTCCCAGGGTGCCTATGGCTACACCTTC.

This clonotype occurred a few times. The chain has TRBV7-2 and TRBJ2-7; a weak D match, TRBD1 (7 bases). Germline-derived CDR1 and CDR2 are SGHTA and FQGNSA. The CDR3 is made up of 12 amino acids. V lost 4 bases, J lost 12 bases, and 16 bases lay in between. CDR3 amino acids: CASSSTDREVYF. In nucleotides, the CDR3 is TGTGCCAGCAGCTCTACCGACAGGGAGGTGTACTTC.